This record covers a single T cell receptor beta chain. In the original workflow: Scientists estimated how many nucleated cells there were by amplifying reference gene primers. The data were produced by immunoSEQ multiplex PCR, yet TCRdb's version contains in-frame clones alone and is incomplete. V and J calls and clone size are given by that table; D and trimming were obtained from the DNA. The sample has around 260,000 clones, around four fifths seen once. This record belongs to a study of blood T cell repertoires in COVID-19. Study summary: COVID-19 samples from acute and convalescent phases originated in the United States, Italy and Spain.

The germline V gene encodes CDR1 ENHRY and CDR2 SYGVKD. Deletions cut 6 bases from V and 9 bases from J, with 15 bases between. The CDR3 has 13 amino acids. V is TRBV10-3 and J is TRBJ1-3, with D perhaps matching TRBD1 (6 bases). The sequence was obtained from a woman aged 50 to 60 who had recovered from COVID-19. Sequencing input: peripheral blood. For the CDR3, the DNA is TGTGCCATCAGAACTTCGGGACAACCCACCATATATTTT. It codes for CAIRTSGQPTIYF.